These 32 T cell receptor beta chains were sequenced from one sample in a study of T-cell reconstitution after alpha-beta-depleted transplantation in children. Construction of the TCRbeta library involved unique molecular identifiers. TCRdb ran MiXCR on the PCR reads and lists one entry per CDR3 protein. Among fewer than 700,000 distinct CDR3 sequences listed, 23% were seen once. The sequenced sample was PBMCs, mostly from graft donor cells, obtained 360 days after TCRalphabeta/CD19-depleted stem cell transplant. The receptor source for this set is a boy under two years old who had a stem cell transplant for acute myeloid leukemia, so the T cells may come from the graft donor.

This clonotype has only a few counts. This rearrangement joins TRBV5-1 to TRBJ2-1; TRBD1 might be the D (6 bases). This CDR3 contains 17 residues. Looked up from germline, CDR1 is SGHRS and CDR2 is YFSETQ. Deletions cut 0 bases from V and 0 bases from J, with 13 bases between. CDR3 amino acids: CASSLEGADSSYNEQFF. In DNA form, the CDR3 reads TGCGCCAGCAGCTTGGAAGGGGCGGACAGCTCCTACAATGAGCAGTTCTTC.

The V gene is TRBV6-1, the J gene TRBJ2-5, with D possibly matching TRBD1 (5 bases). CDR1 and CDR2 (germline): MNHNS, SASEGT. With 6 bases removed from V and 2 bases from J, the gap between germline ends came to 13 bases. The CDR3 contains 14 residues. The CDR3 here is CASSPRPGQETQYF. The DNA of the CDR3 is TGTGCCAGCAGCCCGCGGCCAGGGCAAGAGACCCAGTACTTC.

This clonotype was seen once. The chain is built from TRBV5-6 and TRBJ2-7; no definite D call. In germline, CDR1 is SGHDT, CDR2 YYEEEE. V was cut by 1 base and J by 2 bases, with 7 bases left in between. CDR3 length: 13 amino acids. CDR3 DNA: TGTGCCAGCAGCTTGACAGCAGCCTACGAGCAGTACTTC. Encoded protein: CASSLTAAYEQYF.

The chain recombines TRBV5-1 with TRBJ2-7, with 9 bases lining up with TRBD1. The CDR3 spans 13 residues. Germline lookup yields CDR1 SGHRS and CDR2 YFSETQ. V lost 6 bases, J lost 5 bases, and 6 bases stayed unmatched. The CDR3 protein is CASKKGQGDEQYF. CDR3 nucleotides: TGCGCCAGCAAAAAGGGACAGGGAGACGAGCAGTACTTC.

This clonotype was picked up a small number of times. The rearrangement uses TRBV7-8 and TRBJ2-6, with D uncertain. The CDR3 spans 16 residues. CDR1 and CDR2 from the germline V gene are SGHVS and FQNEAQ. The V end lost 5 bases, the J end lost 0 bases, and 11 bases lay between the germline ends. CDR3 coding DNA: TGTGCCAGCAGCCCCCACGAGAACTCTGGGGCCAACGTCCTGACTTTC. Its translation is CASSPHENSGANVLTF.

This clonotype was seen repeatedly, ten times or more. The rearrangement links TRBV20-1 to TRBJ1-4; the D gene is possibly TRBD1 (5 bases). Trimming removed 0 bases from V and 7 bases from J, with 12 bases in between. Per germline, CDR1 DFQATT and CDR2 SNEGSKA (reference sequence). This CDR3 spans 14 amino acids. DNA of the CDR3: TGCAGTGCTAGAGATTCAGGGTCCGGTGAAAAACTGTTTTTT. Encoded protein: CSARDSGSGEKLFF.

V and J are TRBV12-5 and TRBJ2-3; a possible D gene is TRBD2 (5 bases). Germline V gives CDR1 LGHNT, CDR2 FRNRAP. V was shortened by 7 bases and J by 0 bases, with 8 bases between the two germline ends. The CDR3 covers 13 residues. The CDR3 loop reads CASATISTDTQYF. The CDR3 nucleotides read TGTGCTAGTGCGACTATTAGCACAGATACGCAGTATTTT.

This clonotype has more than one count but fewer than ten. One end of the junction fails to match germline, which may point to a read error. The chain carries TRBV9 and TRBJ2-4, with unresolved D. The CDR3 spans 9 residues. Germline V gene sequence: CDR1 SGDLS, CDR2 YYNGEE. The CDR3 nucleotides are TGTGCCAGCAGCGTAGAACCCAACTTC. This translates into CASSVEPNF.

This clonotype was picked up many times. The chain couples TRBV4-3 to TRBJ2-2; 7 positions match TRBD1. The CDR3 length is 15 residues. Germline CDR1 LGHNA, CDR2 YSLEER. J lost 5 bases, V lost 2 bases, and 5 bases had no gene match. CDR3 nucleotide sequence: TGCGCCAGCAGCCAAAACAGGGGATGGACCGGGGAGCTGTTTTTT. Translating gives CASSQNRGWTGELFF.

This clonotype has a handful of counts. This rearrangement joins TRBV20-1 to TRBJ1-2; D call uncertain. Germline V lookup: CDR1 DFQATT, CDR2 SNEGSKA (reference sequence). V lost 2 bases and J 3 bases, leaving 13 bases between the germline ends. This CDR3 is 14 amino acids long. CDR3 amino acids: CSARLPVNYYGYTF. As DNA, the CDR3 is TGCAGTGCTAGATTGCCCGTCAACTACTATGGCTACACCTTC.

This clonotype occurred many times. The chain combines TRBV12-3 or TRBV12-4 with TRBJ1-2; D may be TRBD1 (6 bases). V was clipped by 6 bases and J by 2 bases, with 13 bases between them. The CDR3 contains 14 residues. Here the CDR3 reads CASSLRGYNYGYTF. For the CDR3, the DNA is TGTGCCAGCAGCCTCAGGGGTTACAACTATGGCTACACCTTC.

The chain employs TRBV10-3 and TRBJ2-5; TRBD1 is a possible D gene (5 bases). CDR1 is ENHRY and CDR2 is SYGVKD in the germline V gene. The germline V and J ends were trimmed by 4 bases and 7 bases, with 16 bases remaining between them. CDR3 length: 14 amino acids. CDR3 residues: CAISVLDKRGTQYF. The CDR3 region has the DNA TGTGCCATCAGTGTTCTCGATAAAAGGGGGACCCAGTACTTC.

The rearrangement links TRBV5-6 to TRBJ2-7; D gene ambiguous. Trimming left V 0 bases short and J 4 bases short, with 8 bases between. Germline lookup yields CDR1 SGHDT and CDR2 YYEEEE. The CDR3 spans 13 residues. CDR3 region: CASSLGPEYEQYF. In DNA, the CDR3 is TGTGCCAGCAGCTTGGGACCCGAGTACGAGCAGTACTTC. The full variable domain, in which reference TRBV5-6 and TRBJ2-7 provide the parts outside the CDR3, is DAGVTQSPTHLIKTRGQQVTLRCSPKSGHDTVSWYQQALGQGPQFIFQYYEEEERQRGNFPDRFSGHQFPNYSSELNVNALLLGDSALYLCASSLGPEYEQYFGPGTRLTVT.

In this sample, this clonotype turned up a few times. V is TRBV21-1 and J is TRBJ2-7. TRBV21-1 is labeled a pseudogene. The CDR3 runs 10 residues. CDR3 region: CASSRREQYF. In DNA form, the CDR3 reads TGTGCCAGCAGCAGGCGGGAGCAGTACTTC.

This clonotype was found a few times. The genes are TRBV11-2 and TRBJ2-5, with 7 positions matching TRBD2. J lost 5 bases, V lost 8 bases, and 8 bases had no gene match. In germline, CDR1 is SGHAT, CDR2 FQNNGV. CDR3 length: 13 amino acids. This CDR3 is CASELGGRETQYF. In DNA form, the CDR3 reads TGTGCCAGCGAGCTCGGGGGGAGGGAGACCCAGTACTTC. Full variable domain (remainder filled in from reference TRBV11-2 and TRBJ2-5): EAGVAQSPRYKIIEKRQSVAFWCNPISGHATLYWYQQILGQGPKLLIQFQNNGVVDDSQLPKDRFSAERLKGVDSTLKIQPAKLEDSAVYLCASELGGRETQYFGPGTRLLVL.

CDR3 residues: CASSVVRTGELFF. CDR3 coding DNA: TGTGCCAGCAGCGTCGTACGGACCGGGGAGCTGTTTTTT. The chain recombines TRBV7-8 with TRBJ2-2; no firm D call. Germline assignment: CDR1 SGHVS and CDR2 FQNEAQ. This CDR3 spans 13 amino acids. Trimming stripped 5 bases from V and 5 bases from J, with 9 bases between.

This clonotype occurred many times. V usage is TRBV6-5 and J usage is TRBJ2-7; TRBD1 might be the D (6 bases). The CDR3 has 15 residues. Germline V gene lookup returns CDR1 MNHEY and CDR2 SVGAGI. V shed 6 bases and J shed 3 bases, with 18 bases lying between them. As DNA, the CDR3 is TGTGCCAGCAGAGCCACATTCGAGGGGGTCTACGAGCAGTACGTC. Its protein product is CASRATFEGVYEQYV.

The gene calls are TRBV27 and TRBJ1-2; 7 nucleotides align to TRBD1. CDR3 length equals 13 residues. Germline CDR1 is MNHEY and CDR2 is SMNVEV (reference sequence). V lost 7 bases and J lost 6; bases outside the gene matches: 8. The CDR3 protein is CASTKQGRDGYTF. CDR3 nucleotide sequence: TGTGCCAGCACCAAACAGGGGAGGGATGGCTACACCTTC.

In this sample, this clonotype turned up many times. The rearrangement joins TRBV20-1 to TRBJ2-5; D is perhaps TRBD1 or TRBD2 (6 bases each). CDR3 length: 11 residues. The ends were cut back, 7 bases at V and 7 bases at J, with 13 bases in the middle. Looked up from germline, CDR1 is DFQATT and CDR2 is SNEGSKA (reference sequence). CDR3 loop: CSVWGAGTQYF. The DNA of the CDR3 is TGCAGTGTTTGGGGGGCCGGGACCCAGTACTTC.

Turning to this clonotype: One end of the junction varies from germline; a read error may be responsible. The chain combines TRBV5-8 with TRBJ1-1, with D possibly being TRBD1 (5 bases). In germline, CDR1 is SGHTS, CDR2 YDEGEE. This CDR3 spans 14 amino acids. The CDR3: CASRLGPWNTEAFF. The CDR3 DNA reads as TGTGCCAGCAGGTTGGGGCCCTGGAACACTGAAGCTTTCTTT.

The V call is TRBV28, the J call TRBJ1-2, with D hard to call. The CDR3 has 14 amino acids. Trimming shortened V by 3 bases and J by 8 bases, and 16 bases separated the two germline ends. CDR1 MDHEN and CDR2 SYDVKM come from the germline V gene. CDR3 sequence reads: CASSLVQATLGYTF. The CDR3 DNA reads as TGTGCCAGCAGTTTGGTTCAGGCGACACTGGGCTACACCTTC.

This chain connects TRBV20-1 to TRBJ2-2, with D maybe TRBD2 (5 bases). CDR1 is DFQATT, CDR2 SNEGSKA, per germline (reference sequence). Trimming removed 8 bases at V and 8 bases at J, with 21 bases between. The length of the CDR3 is 14 residues. CDR3 protein: CSPAGRTTIGELFF. For the CDR3, the DNA is TGCAGTCCCGCCGGCAGAACGACTATTGGGGAGCTGTTTTTT.

This clonotype was detected a few times. This chain links TRBV10-3 with TRBJ2-5; perhaps TRBD1 as D (6 bases). Trimming took 4 bases from V and 1 from J, leaving 16 bases between them. CDR1 is ENHRY, CDR2 SYGVKD, per germline. CDR3 length: 16 amino acids. CDR3 sequence (DNA): TGTGCCATCAGTGTCGGTCAAACAGGGCCCCAAGAGACCCAGTACTTC. Amino acids: CAISVGQTGPQETQYF.

This clonotype was found a few times. The V call is TRBV5-1, the J call TRBJ2-7; possibly TRBD2 for D (5 bases). The CDR3 is 15 amino acids. From germline, CDR1 is SGHRS and CDR2 YFSETQ. The V gene lost 4 bases and the J gene lost 2 bases, with 16 bases spanning the gap. For the CDR3, the DNA is TGCGCCAGCAGCAGCGGACTCCCGACCCCCTACGAGCAGTACTTC. Amino acid sequence: CASSSGLPTPYEQYF.

This clonotype occurred a few times. The gene calls are TRBV20-1 and TRBJ1-2, with D unclear. Trimming took 3 bases from V and 7 from J, leaving 9 bases between them. The CDR3 is made up of 11 amino acids. Germline loops: CDR1 DFQATT, CDR2 SNEGSKA (reference sequence). The CDR3 nucleotides are TGCAGTGCTAGGTCCGGCCTTGGCTACACCTTC. Protein: CSARSGLGYTF.

V usage is TRBV6-5 and J usage is TRBJ2-6; tentatively, D is TRBD1 (8 bases). The V end lost 4 bases, the J end lost 2 bases, and 15 bases lay between the germline ends. Germline lookup yields CDR1 MNHEY and CDR2 SVGAGI. The CDR3 is 17 amino acids. CDR3 in DNA: TGTGCCAGCAGTTCAAGGACAGGGAGGGCTGGGGCCAACGTCCTGACTTTC. As protein: CASSSRTGRAGANVLTF.

V usage is TRBV28 and J usage is TRBJ2-2, with 8 positions matching TRBD1. The CDR3 length is 17 residues. Germline V lookup: CDR1 MDHEN, CDR2 SYDVKM. Unmatched junction bases numbered 7, after V lost 3 bases and J lost 1 base. The CDR3: CASSFRGPGLNTGELFF. In nucleotides, the CDR3 is TGTGCCAGCAGTTTCAGGGGGCCAGGCTTGAACACCGGGGAGCTGTTTTTT.

The chain carries TRBV4-3 and TRBJ2-1; D is unresolved. Between the trimmed V and J ends, which lost 2 bases and 8 bases, there was a span of 7 bases. The CDR3 totals 12 residues. The germline V gene has CDR1 LGHNA and CDR2 YSLEER. The CDR3 nucleotides are TGCGCCAGCAGCCAAACGAACGATGAGCAGTTCTTC. Its protein product is CASSQTNDEQFF.

V usage is TRBV12-3 or TRBV12-4 and J usage is TRBJ1-3; tentatively, D is TRBD1 (5 bases). The V end was cut by 7 bases, the J end by 0 bases, with 13 bases between. The CDR3 loop spans 15 amino acids. The CDR3 nucleotides read TGTGCCAGCATTTTGCAGGGCGGCTCTGGAAACACCATATATTTT. Amino acids: CASILQGGSGNTIYF.

This chain links TRBV20-1 with TRBJ2-7, with D possibly being TRBD1 or TRBD2 (6 bases each). The V end was cut by 1 base, the J end by 4 bases, with 17 bases between. Germline loops: CDR1 DFQATT, CDR2 SNEGSKA (reference sequence). This CDR3 comprises 15 residues. This CDR3 reads CSARVPQEGGYEQYV. The CDR3 DNA reads TGCAGTGCTAGAGTACCTCAGGAGGGGGGATACGAGCAGTACGTC.

This clonotype appeared a few times. This chain connects TRBV20-1 to TRBJ2-1, with 10 bases aligning to TRBD2. CDR3 length equals 19 residues. In germline, CDR1 is DFQATT, CDR2 SNEGSKA (reference sequence). After removal of 0 bases from V and 1 base from J, the junction contained 12 bases not matched to a gene. Here the CDR3 reads CSARDFTNSGGSSYNEQFF. CDR3 in DNA: TGCAGTGCTAGAGATTTCACCAATAGCGGGGGGTCTTCCTACAATGAGCAGTTCTTC.

This clonotype has a handful of counts. The chain has TRBV29-1 and TRBJ2-1; TRBD1 or TRBD2 may be the D gene (5 bases each). Germline CDR1 is SQVTM and CDR2 is ANQGSEA. Deletions cut 3 bases from V and 9 bases from J, with 9 bases between. The CDR3 spans 11 residues. The CDR3 sequence: CSVDQGPEQFF. The CDR3 region has the DNA TGCAGCGTTGATCAGGGACCTGAGCAGTTCTTC.